This TCR beta chain was profiled in a study of CD8 T cells in Susac syndrome. Germline V lookup: CDR1 LNHDA, CDR2 SQIVND (reference sequence). V was shortened by 8 bases and J by 5 bases, with 16 bases between the two germline ends. The CDR3 totals 14 residues. TCR beta sequencing was performed on blood CD8+ and CD4+ T cells. The multiple sclerosis control group was made up of treatment-naive patients with stable or active relapsing-remitting disease. A quantity of about 0.5 to 1 ug RNA underwent reverse transcription using random hexamers. An immunoSEQ multiplex PCR generated amplified TCR beta CDR3 products spanning 54 Vbeta and 13 Jbeta. TCRdb itself ran the immunoSEQ multiplex PCR reads through MiXCR, one entry per CDR3 protein. The sample holds approximately 200,000 distinct CDR3 sequences, around 95% seen once. Comments on this clonotype: Its target is unknown.

Study-wide points: TCR sequencing and HLA analysis covered a relatively small number of individuals.

Sequencing was done on a sample of CD4+ T cells from PBMCs. The receptor was isolated from a human donor with multiple sclerosis. The V and J genes are TRBV19 and TRBJ2-4; tentatively, D is TRBD1 or TRBD2 (5 bases each). The CDR3 region has the DNA TGTGCCAGTTCCTCGGGCAGGGACGAAAACATTCAGTACTTC. As protein: CASSSGRDENIQYF. Looking up the rest from reference TRBV19 and TRBJ2-4 gives the full variable domain: DGGITQSPKYLFRKEGQNVTLSCEQNLNHDAMYWYRQDPGQGLRLIYYSQIVNDFQKGDIAEGYSVSREKKESFPLTVTSAQKNPTAFYLCASSSGRDENIQYFGAGTRLSVL.